A single sample gave rise to the 24 T cell receptor beta chains below, sequenced in a study of T cell repertoires in cytomegalovirus infection. TCRdb passed the reads through MiXCR, listing each CDR3 protein once. The table shows nearly 700,000 distinct CDR3 sequences, with roughly 30% occurring only once. These receptors lack a known antigen. The sample here was cultured PBMCs, taken from culture after CMV antigen stimulation. These receptors originate from a human donor in good health (CMV status not recorded). Some clones in this sample may be carry-over from other donors' samples.

The gene calls are TRBV6-6 and TRBJ1-5; D unresolved. V lost 4 bases and J 9 bases, leaving 10 bases between the germline ends. Germline-derived CDR1 and CDR2 are MNHNY and SVGAGI (reference sequence). The CDR3 loop spans 12 amino acids. CDR3 in amino acids: CASSSRGGPQHF. The CDR3 nucleotides read TGTGCCAGCAGTTCCAGAGGCGGGCCCCAGCATTTT.

CDR3 protein: CASSFFGGAHNEQFF. In DNA form, the CDR3 reads TGTGCCAGCAGCTTTTTTGGGGGGGCGCACAATGAGCAGTTCTTC. This chain connects TRBV11-2 to TRBJ2-1, with TRBD2 as a possible D gene (7 bases). This CDR3 spans 15 amino acids. The germline gives CDR1 SGHAT, CDR2 FQNNGV. Trimming left V 3 bases short and J 5 bases short, with 14 bases between.

The CDR3, as DNA: TGTGCCAGCAGCCCCGGGTTGAAGAGCGGGAGTAAGACCCAGTACTTC. It codes for CASSPGLKSGSKTQYF. The chain has TRBV7-9 and TRBJ2-5, with 8 bases identical to TRBD2. Unmatched junction bases numbered 14, after V lost 5 bases and J lost 6 bases. Germline loops: CDR1 SEHNR, CDR2 FQNEAQ (reference sequence). This CDR3 is built from 16 residues. Complete variable domain (other parts from reference TRBV7-9 and TRBJ2-5): DTGVSQNPRHKITKRGQNVTFRCDPISEHNRLYWYRQTLGQGPEFLTYFQNEAQLEKSRLLSDRFSAERPKGSFSTLEIQRTEQGDSAMYLCASSPGLKSGSKTQYFGPGTRLLVL.

The chain couples TRBV6-6 to TRBJ2-4; D perhaps matches TRBD2 (6 bases). The CDR3 is 16 residues long. Deletions cut 2 bases from V and 4 bases from J, with 15 bases between. Germline V gene sequence: CDR1 MNHNY, CDR2 SVGAGI (reference sequence). In DNA, the CDR3 is TGTGCCAGCAGTTACCAGCGGGCACTACTAAAAAACATTCAGTACTTC. It is translated as CASSYQRALLKNIQYF.

The rearrangement joins TRBV6-5 to TRBJ2-1; D remains ambiguous. This CDR3 is 12 amino acids long. V was trimmed by 7 bases and J by 6 bases, leaving 10 bases between them. Per the germline V gene, CDR1 is MNHEY and CDR2 is SVGAGI. CDR3 coding DNA: TGTGCCAGCACCTCTTACCTCAATGAGCAGTTCTTC. Its translation: CASTSYLNEQFF.

This clonotype appeared many times. J is TRBJ1-2 and V is TRBV6-5, with a weak D call TRBD1 (5 bases). Germline V lookup: CDR1 MNHEY, CDR2 SVGAGI. The V and J ends lost 4 bases and 7 bases respectively, with 13 bases between them. CDR3 length: 13 residues. This CDR3 reads CASSFNRRIGYTF. CDR3 coding DNA: TGTGCCAGCAGTTTTAACAGGCGTATTGGCTACACCTTC.

This clonotype appeared a few times. This sequence joins TRBV7-2 and TRBJ2-3, with D maybe TRBD2 (8 bases). Trimming pared 4 bases from V and 2 bases from J, leaving 13 bases between. Germline loops: CDR1 SGHTA, CDR2 FQGNSA. This CDR3 is built from 15 residues. CDR3 protein: CASSYGRGHTDTQYF. CDR3 sequence (DNA): TGTGCCAGCAGCTACGGGAGGGGGCACACAGATACGCAGTATTTT.

This clonotype was seen only a few times. The chain has TRBV11-2 and TRBJ2-2, with D unclear. The germline CDR1 and CDR2 sequences are SGHAT and FQNNGV. V was pared by 2 bases and J by 0 bases, with 7 bases between. The CDR3 is 15 amino acids. Here the CDR3 DNA reads TGTGCCAGCAGCTTAAGCAGGACGAACACCGGGGAGCTGTTTTTT. Its protein product is CASSLSRTNTGELFF.

There are a few counts of this clonotype. V is TRBV2 and J is TRBJ2-3; the D is unclear. Trimming removed 2 bases from V and 1 base from J, with 10 bases in between. The length of the CDR3 is 15 residues. The germline gives CDR1 SNHLY, CDR2 FYNNEI. The CDR3 loop is CASSEPDWGTDTQYF. DNA of the CDR3: TGTGCCAGCAGTGAACCTGATTGGGGCACAGATACGCAGTATTTT.

The V call is TRBV4-2, the J call TRBJ2-1, with D perhaps being TRBD1 or TRBD2 (5 bases each). V was shortened by 1 base and J by 5 bases, with 12 bases between the two germline ends. From germline, CDR1 is LGHNA and CDR2 YNFKEQ. The length of the CDR3 is 15 residues. The CDR3, as DNA: TGTGCCAGCAGCCAAGGGACGGGGACCCACAATGAGCAGTTCTTC. Protein sequence: CASSQGTGTHNEQFF.

The V call is TRBV7-2, the J call TRBJ2-3; no firm D call. The length of the CDR3 is 18 residues. From germline, CDR1 is SGHTA and CDR2 FQGNSA. V shed 7 bases and J shed 3 bases, with 26 bases lying between them. The CDR3 bases are TGTGCCAGCACCCAAACCACCAGTGGGTCCGTAACAACAGATACGCAGTATTTT. Its protein is CASTQTTSGSVTTDTQYF.

V usage is TRBV6-5 and J usage is TRBJ1-1, with D tentatively TRBD1 (5 bases). Germline-derived CDR1 and CDR2 are MNHEY and SVGAGI. The CDR3 loop spans 16 amino acids. With 8 bases removed from V and 5 bases from J, the gap between germline ends came to 24 bases. Here the CDR3 reads CASWSAGRTSWTEAFF. The CDR3 DNA follows: TGTGCCAGCTGGTCGGCGGGACGGACTAGTTGGACTGAAGCTTTCTTT.

The chain couples TRBV27 to TRBJ2-1; D possibly corresponds to TRBD2 (6 bases). V lost 1 base and J 4 bases, leaving 11 bases between the germline ends. CDR3 size: 15 residues. CDR1 and CDR2 (germline): MNHEY, SMNVEV (reference sequence). The CDR3 nucleotides are TGTGCCAGCAGTTTATATAGCGGAGCTTACAATGAGCAGTTCTTC. Residues: CASSLYSGAYNEQFF.

V gene TRBV7-2 combines with J gene TRBJ2-7; 8 nucleotides align to TRBD1. The CDR3 is 15 amino acids. Germline V CDR1 and CDR2: SGHTA, FQGNSA. J lost 0 bases, V lost 5 bases, and 6 bases had no gene match. CDR3 sequence: CASSVTGELSYEQYF. In nucleotides, the CDR3 is TGTGCCAGCAGCGTGACAGGGGAACTCTCCTACGAGCAGTACTTC. The full variable domain, with the rest looked up from reference TRBV7-2 and TRBJ2-7, is GAGVSQSPSNKVTEKGKDVELRCDPISGHTALYWYRQSLGQGLEFLIYFQGNSAPDKSGLPSDRFSAERTGGSVSTLTIQRTQQEDSAVYLCASSVTGELSYEQYFGPGTRLTVT.

This clonotype was observed a handful of times. The CDR3 loop reads CASSSETGVNEKLFF. CDR3 DNA: TGTGCCAGCAGCTCAGAGACAGGGGTGAATGAAAAACTGTTTTTT. This chain uses TRBV7-9 with TRBJ1-4; 8 nucleotides match TRBD1. The CDR3 is 15 amino acids. V trimming: 4 bases; J trimming: 5 bases; junction bases outside the gene matches: 6. Germline loops: CDR1 SEHNR, CDR2 FQNEAQ (reference sequence). The full variable domain, completed using reference TRBV7-9 and TRBJ1-4, is DTGVSQNPRHKITKRGQNVTFRCDPISEHNRLYWYRQTLGQGPEFLTYFQNEAQLEKSRLLSDRFSAERPKGSFSTLEIQRTEQGDSAMYLCASSSETGVNEKLFFGSGTQLSVL.

V is TRBV6-8 and J is TRBJ2-2; 7 nucleotides line up with TRBD2. V shed 1 base, J shed 6 bases, and the junction held 11 bases outside the gene matches. From germline, CDR1 is MNHGY and CDR2 SAAAGT. The CDR3 is 17 residues long. The DNA for the CDR3 is TGTGCCAGCAGTTACTGGGCGGGAGACTTTCCTGCCGGGGAGCTGTTTTTT. Its translation is CASSYWAGDFPAGELFF.

V gene TRBV7-6 combines with J gene TRBJ1-3; possible D gene TRBD1, 5 bases. CDR3 length: 16 amino acids. The V and J ends lost 3 bases and 2 bases respectively, with 14 bases between them. Germline CDR1 is SGHVS and CDR2 is FNYEAQ. Here the CDR3 DNA reads TGTGCCAGCAGCTTGCGGTACAGGACAACTGGAAACACCATATATTTT. Its translation: CASSLRYRTTGNTIYF.

The genes are TRBV4-1 and TRBJ1-1, with D tentatively TRBD1 (6 bases). CDR1 MGHRA and CDR2 YSYEKL come from the germline V gene. With 0 bases removed from V and 1 base from J, the gap between germline ends came to 15 bases. The CDR3 contains 17 residues. The CDR3 DNA sequence: TGCGCCAGCAGCCAAGAGGGGGGGCCCCAGGGGAACACTGAAGCTTTCTTT. Its protein product is CASSQEGGPQGNTEAFF.

The chain has TRBV4-3 and TRBJ2-1, with D unresolved. Per the germline V gene, CDR1 is LGHNA and CDR2 is YSLEER. The CDR3 covers 14 residues. The ends were cut back, 3 bases at V and 0 bases at J, with 6 bases in the middle. The CDR3 sequence: CASSHSSSYNEQFF. The DNA of the CDR3 is TGCGCCAGCAGCCACAGTAGCTCCTACAATGAGCAGTTCTTC.

The genes are TRBV12-3 or TRBV12-4 and TRBJ2-3; 8 bases match TRBD2. The length of the CDR3 is 16 residues. With V trimmed by 4 bases and J by 2 bases, 8 bases remained unmatched. The CDR3 spells CASSSDAGGDTDTQYF. The CDR3, as DNA: TGTGCCAGCAGTTCCGACGCGGGGGGAGACACAGATACGCAGTATTTT.

This clonotype appeared a few times. The genes are TRBV7-9 and TRBJ2-1; 9 bases are shared with TRBD2. This CDR3 has 16 residues. V trimming: 5 bases; J trimming: 8 bases; junction bases outside the gene matches: 13. Looked up from germline, CDR1 is SEHNR and CDR2 is FQNEAQ (reference sequence). The CDR3: CASSLPGGGRGDEQFF. The CDR3 region has the DNA TGTGCCAGCAGCCTACCGGGGGGCGGGAGGGGCGATGAGCAGTTCTTC. The full variable domain, in which reference TRBV7-9 and TRBJ2-1 provide the parts outside the CDR3, is DTGVSQNPRHKITKRGQNVTFRCDPISEHNRLYWYRQTLGQGPEFLTYFQNEAQLEKSRLLSDRFSAERPKGSFSTLEIQRTEQGDSAMYLCASSLPGGGRGDEQFFGPGTRLTVL.

The genes are TRBV19 and TRBJ2-6; a weak D match, TRBD1 (6 bases). Germline V gene data show CDR1 as LNHDA and CDR2 as SQIVND (reference sequence). The CDR3 totals 16 residues. V lost 6 bases, J lost 4 bases, and 16 bases lay in between. The CDR3 sequence is CASSTLQGFGANVLTF. CDR3 in DNA: TGTGCCAGTAGCACGTTACAGGGATTCGGGGCCAACGTCCTGACTTTC.

This chain connects TRBV6-2 or TRBV6-3 to TRBJ2-6, with D maybe TRBD1 (5 bases). The CDR3 runs 14 residues. Germline CDR1 reads MNHEY; CDR2 reads SVGEGT. The ends were cut back, 6 bases at V and 1 base at J, with 7 bases in the middle. The CDR3 region has the DNA TGTGCCAGCAGGAGGACATCTGGGGCCAACGTCCTGACTTTC. This gives the protein CASRRTSGANVLTF.

This clonotype was seen a single time. This chain connects TRBV20-1 to TRBJ1-4, with D hard to call. This CDR3 is built from 14 residues. V was trimmed by 5 bases and J by 0 bases, leaving 10 bases between them. Looked up from germline, CDR1 is DFQATT and CDR2 is SNEGSKA (reference sequence). The CDR3 nucleotides read TGCAGTGCTCCCTACAGTGCAACTAATGAAAAACTGTTTTTT. Its translation: CSAPYSATNEKLFF.